This TCR beta chain was captured by sequencing in a study of beta chain features in type 1 diabetes. As every portion of the isolated RNA was reverse transcribed, the sequencing read expressed TCRB transcripts. Using immunoSEQ multiplex PCR, the repertoire was profiled, and TCRdb retains in-frame clones only, with some absent. The data contain about 230,000 clones, over 8.5% of them singletons. This clone was recorded a few times. Its cognate antigen is unknown. Study-wide results and caveats: Patients with type 1 diabetes showed fewer VDJ junction insertions and more deletions.

The CDR3 consists of 14 residues. Germline V CDR1 and CDR2: MNHNY, SVGAGI (reference sequence). V lost 7 bases and J 4 bases, leaving 15 bases between the germline ends. Sequenced: naive CD4+ T cells from blood. The sequence was obtained from a woman aged 18-30 years in good health. This chain connects TRBV6-6 to TRBJ2-3; a weak D match, TRBD2 (6 bases). CDR3 nucleotide sequence: TGTGCCAGCACCTTGCGGGATATCCCAGATACGCAGTATTTT. Protein product: CASTLRDIPDTQYF.